The clone carrying this T cell receptor (beta chain) appeared a few times. Antigen specificity is unknown. This sample stems from a study of T cell repertoires in cytomegalovirus infection. The overall study: Selection of CMV epitopes for the study included recently identified HLA-C-restricted and well-studied HLA-B-restricted ones. Public TCR beta signatures marked donors with CMV infection and the matching HLA.

This CDR3 is 17 amino acids long. V lost 0 bases, J lost 5 bases, and 19 bases lay in between. Germline CDR1 is MGHRA and CDR2 is YSYEKL. Study-wide points: Carriers of CMV and the relevant HLA type were discriminated by public TCR beta frequency. Clonotype analysis showed dominance of the ex vivo response by HLA-C-restricted CMV-specific TCR beta clonotypes.

MiXCR was run by TCRdb on the reads, yielding one entry per CDR3 protein. Of approximately 100,000 distinct CDR3 sequences listed, 42% are singletons. This specimen consisted of CD8+ T cells from cultured PBMCs, obtained from culture after CMV antigen stimulation. The source is a human donor in good health (CMV status not recorded). Some clones in this sample may be carry-over from other donors' samples. This rearrangement joins TRBV4-1 to TRBJ1-2; no clear D. The CDR3 DNA sequence: TGCGCCAGCAGCCAAGATGGGCCGGATAGTAGATGGTATGGCTACACCTTC. Residues: CASSQDGPDSRWYGYTF.